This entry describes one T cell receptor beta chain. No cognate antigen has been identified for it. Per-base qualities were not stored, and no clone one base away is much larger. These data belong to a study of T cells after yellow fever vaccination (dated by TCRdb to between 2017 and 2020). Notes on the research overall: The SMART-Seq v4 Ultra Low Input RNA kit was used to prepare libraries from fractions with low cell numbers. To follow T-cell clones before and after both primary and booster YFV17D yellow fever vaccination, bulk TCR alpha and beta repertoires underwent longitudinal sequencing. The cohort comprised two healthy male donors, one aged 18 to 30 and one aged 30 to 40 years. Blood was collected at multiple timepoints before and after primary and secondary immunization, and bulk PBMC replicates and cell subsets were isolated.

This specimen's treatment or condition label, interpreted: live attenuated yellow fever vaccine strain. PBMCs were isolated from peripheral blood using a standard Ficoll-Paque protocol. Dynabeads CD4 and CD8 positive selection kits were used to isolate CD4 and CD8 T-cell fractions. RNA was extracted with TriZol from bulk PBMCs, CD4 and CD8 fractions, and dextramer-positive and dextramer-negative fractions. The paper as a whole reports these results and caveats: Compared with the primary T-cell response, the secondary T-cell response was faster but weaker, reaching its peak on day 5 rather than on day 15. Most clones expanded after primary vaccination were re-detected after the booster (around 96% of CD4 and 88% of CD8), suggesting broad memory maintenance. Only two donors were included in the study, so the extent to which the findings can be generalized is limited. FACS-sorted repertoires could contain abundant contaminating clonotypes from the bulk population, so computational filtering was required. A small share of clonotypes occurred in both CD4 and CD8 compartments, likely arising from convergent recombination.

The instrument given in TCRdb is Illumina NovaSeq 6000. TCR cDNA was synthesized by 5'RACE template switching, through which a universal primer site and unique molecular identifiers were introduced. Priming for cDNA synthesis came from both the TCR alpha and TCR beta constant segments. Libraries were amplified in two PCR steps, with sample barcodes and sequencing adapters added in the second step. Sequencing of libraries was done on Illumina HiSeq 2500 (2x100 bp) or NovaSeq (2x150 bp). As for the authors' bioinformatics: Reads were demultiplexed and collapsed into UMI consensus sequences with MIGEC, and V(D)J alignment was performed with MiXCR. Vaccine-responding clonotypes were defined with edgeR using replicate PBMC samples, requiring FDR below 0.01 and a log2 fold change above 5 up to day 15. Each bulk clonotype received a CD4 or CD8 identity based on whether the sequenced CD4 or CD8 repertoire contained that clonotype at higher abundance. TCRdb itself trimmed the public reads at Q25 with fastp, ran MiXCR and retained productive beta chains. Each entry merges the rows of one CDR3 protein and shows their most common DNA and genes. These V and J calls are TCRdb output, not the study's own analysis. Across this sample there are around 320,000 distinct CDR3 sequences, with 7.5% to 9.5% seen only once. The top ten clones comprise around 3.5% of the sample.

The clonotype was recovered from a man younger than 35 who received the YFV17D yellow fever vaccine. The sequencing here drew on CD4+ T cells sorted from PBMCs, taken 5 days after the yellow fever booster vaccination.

This receptor carries the CDR3 CSVVLGSGQPQHF. The sequenced DNA is TGCAGCGTTGTCCTGGGATCGGGCCAGCCCCAGCATTTT. The V gene is TRBV29-1 and the J gene is TRBJ1-5; the D gene assignment is ambiguous. V drops 4 bases and J drops 7 bases, leaving 14 bases in between. From the cysteine through the phenylalanine, the CDR3 covers 13 amino acids. The kept DNA is CDR3 alone, 39 bases in frame from the first base. The germline V gene specifies SQVTM as CDR1 and ANQGSEA as CDR2.